This T cell receptor beta chain was documented in a study of CD8+ T cells in alopecia areata. Study-wide background: Tofacitinib administration to treated patients was oral, at 5 to 10 mg twice daily. Findings of the study overall: Having just one nonresponder leaves the connection between baseline CD8+ expansion and response unresolved. When scalp samples are sequenced, resident alphabeta T cells of normal skin are also captured.

The germline gives CDR1 LNHNV, CDR2 YYDKDF (reference sequence). This CDR3 is built from 12 residues. V lost 9 bases, J lost 7 bases, and 14 bases lay in between. With respect to this clone: Its antigen is unidentified.

Treatment given: oral pan-JAK inhibitor, 5-10 mg twice daily. Extraction and reverse transcription of RNA yielded cDNA as the sequencing template. The protocol was immunoSEQ multiplex PCR, while the TCRdb copy is restricted to in-frame clones and leaves out a portion. The sample lists about 280,000 clones, over 45% seen once, with around 1.8% in the top ten. This clonotype was obtained from a human donor with alopecia areata. The chain carries TRBV15 and TRBJ2-3; D is unresolved. Specimen: CD4+ T cells sorted from blood, collected at week 24, from a patient treated with tofacitinib. CDR3 residues: CATYSPGHTQYF. The CDR3 coding sequence is TGTGCCACTTACTCCCCTGGGCATACGCAGTATTTT.